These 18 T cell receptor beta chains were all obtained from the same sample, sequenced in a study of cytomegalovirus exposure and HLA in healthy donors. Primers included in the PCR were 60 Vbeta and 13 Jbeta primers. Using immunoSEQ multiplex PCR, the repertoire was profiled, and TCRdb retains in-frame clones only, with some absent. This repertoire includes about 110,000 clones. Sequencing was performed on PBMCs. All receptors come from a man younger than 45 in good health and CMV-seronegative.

The CDR3, as DNA: TGTGCCAGCAGCTTGGCTCCTAACGGCGGGGGTGAGCAGTTCTTC. Its protein product is CASSLAPNGGGEQFF. V is TRBV5-4 and J is TRBJ2-1; 7 bases agree with TRBD2. This CDR3 has 15 residues. With 0 bases clipped from V and 9 bases from J, the junction kept 9 bases outside the gene matches. Germline lookup yields CDR1 SGHNT and CDR2 YYREEE (reference sequence).

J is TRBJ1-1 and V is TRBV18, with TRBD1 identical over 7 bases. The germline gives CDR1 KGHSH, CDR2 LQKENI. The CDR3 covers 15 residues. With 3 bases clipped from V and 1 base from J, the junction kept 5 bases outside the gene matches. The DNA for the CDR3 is TGTGCCAGCTCACCGAAACAGGGGCAGAACACTGAAGCTTTCTTT. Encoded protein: CASSPKQGQNTEAFF. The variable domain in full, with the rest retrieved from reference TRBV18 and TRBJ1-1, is NAGVMQNPRHLVRRRGQEARLRCSPMKGHSHVYWYRQLPEEGLKFMVYLQKENIIDESGMPKERFSAEFPKEGPSILRIQQVVRGDSAAYFCASSPKQGQNTEAFFGQGTRLTVV.

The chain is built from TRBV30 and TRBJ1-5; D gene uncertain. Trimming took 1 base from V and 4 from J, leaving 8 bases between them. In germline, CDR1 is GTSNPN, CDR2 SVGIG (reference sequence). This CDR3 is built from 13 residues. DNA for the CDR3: TGTGCCTGGAGTGGGAGTGAGAATCAGCCCCAGCATTTT. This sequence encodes CAWSGSENQPQHF.

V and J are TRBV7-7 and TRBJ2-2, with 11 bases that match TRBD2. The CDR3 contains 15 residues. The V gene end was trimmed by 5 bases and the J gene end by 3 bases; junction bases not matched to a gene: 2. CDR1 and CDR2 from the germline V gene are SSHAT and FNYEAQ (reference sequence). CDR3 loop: CASSPSGGYTGELFF. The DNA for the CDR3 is TGTGCCAGCAGCCCTAGCGGGGGGTACACCGGGGAGCTGTTTTTT.

The CDR3 region is CASSYSRSGNTEAFF. The CDR3 DNA is TGTGCCAGCAGTTACTCGCGGAGTGGGAACACTGAAGCTTTCTTT. V usage is TRBV6-5 and J usage is TRBJ1-1; the D is unclear. Germline V gene data show CDR1 as MNHEY and CDR2 as SVGAGI. Trimming removed 0 bases from V and 1 base from J, with 9 bases in between. The CDR3 is made up of 15 amino acids.

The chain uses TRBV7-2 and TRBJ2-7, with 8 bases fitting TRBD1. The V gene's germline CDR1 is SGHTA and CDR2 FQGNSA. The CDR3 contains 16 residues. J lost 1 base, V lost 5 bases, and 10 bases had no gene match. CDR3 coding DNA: TGTGCCAGCAGCCCCACCCCGTGGACAGGGTCCTACGAGCAGTACTTC. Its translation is CASSPTPWTGSYEQYF.

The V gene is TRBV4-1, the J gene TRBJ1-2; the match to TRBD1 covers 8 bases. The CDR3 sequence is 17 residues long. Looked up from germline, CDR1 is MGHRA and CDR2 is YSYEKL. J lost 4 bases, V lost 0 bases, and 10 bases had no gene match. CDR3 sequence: CASSQEGETGVTYGYTF. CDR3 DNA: TGCGCCAGCAGCCAAGAGGGGGAGACAGGGGTAACCTATGGCTACACCTTC.

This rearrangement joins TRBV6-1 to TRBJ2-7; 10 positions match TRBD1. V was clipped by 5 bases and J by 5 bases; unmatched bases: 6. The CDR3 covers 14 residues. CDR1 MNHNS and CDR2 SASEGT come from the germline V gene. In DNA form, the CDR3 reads TGTGCCAGCAGTAGGGACAGGGGATTCGACGAGCAGTACTTC. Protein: CASSRDRGFDEQYF.

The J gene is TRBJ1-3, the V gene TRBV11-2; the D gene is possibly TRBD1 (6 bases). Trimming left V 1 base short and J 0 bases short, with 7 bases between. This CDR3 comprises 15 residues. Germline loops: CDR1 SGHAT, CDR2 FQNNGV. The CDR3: CASSLGTVSGNTIYF. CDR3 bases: TGTGCCAGCAGCTTAGGGACAGTCTCTGGAAACACCATATATTTT.

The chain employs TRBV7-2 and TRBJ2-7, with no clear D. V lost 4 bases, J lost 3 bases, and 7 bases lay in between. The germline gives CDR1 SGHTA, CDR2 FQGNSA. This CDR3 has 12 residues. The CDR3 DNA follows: TGTGCCAGCAGCTCTCTAGGCTACGAGCAGTACTTC. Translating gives CASSSLGYEQYF.

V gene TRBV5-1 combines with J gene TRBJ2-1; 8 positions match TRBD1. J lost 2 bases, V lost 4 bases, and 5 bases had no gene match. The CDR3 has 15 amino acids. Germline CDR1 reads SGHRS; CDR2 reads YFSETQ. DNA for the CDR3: TGCGCCAGCAGCGCAACAGGGGGTGCCTACAATGAGCAGTTCTTC. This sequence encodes CASSATGGAYNEQFF.

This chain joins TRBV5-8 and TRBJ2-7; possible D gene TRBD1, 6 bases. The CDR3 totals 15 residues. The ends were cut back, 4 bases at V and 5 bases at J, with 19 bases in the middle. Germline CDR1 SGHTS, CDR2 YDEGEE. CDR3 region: CASSQGQRYIHEQYF. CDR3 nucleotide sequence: TGTGCCAGCAGCCAAGGACAGCGGTATATCCACGAGCAGTACTTC.

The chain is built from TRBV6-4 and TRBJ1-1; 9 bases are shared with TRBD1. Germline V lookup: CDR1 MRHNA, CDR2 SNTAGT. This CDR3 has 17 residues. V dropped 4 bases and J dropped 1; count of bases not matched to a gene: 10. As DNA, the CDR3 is TGTGCCAGCAGTGCAACGGGACAGGGAAGGGGGAACACTGAAGCTTTCTTT. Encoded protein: CASSATGQGRGNTEAFF.

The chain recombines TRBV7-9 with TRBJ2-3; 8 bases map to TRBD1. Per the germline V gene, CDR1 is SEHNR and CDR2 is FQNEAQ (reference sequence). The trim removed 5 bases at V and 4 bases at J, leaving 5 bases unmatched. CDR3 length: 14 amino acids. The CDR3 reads CASSTGGGADTQYF. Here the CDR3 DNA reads TGTGCCAGCAGCACAGGGGGAGGCGCAGATACGCAGTATTTT.

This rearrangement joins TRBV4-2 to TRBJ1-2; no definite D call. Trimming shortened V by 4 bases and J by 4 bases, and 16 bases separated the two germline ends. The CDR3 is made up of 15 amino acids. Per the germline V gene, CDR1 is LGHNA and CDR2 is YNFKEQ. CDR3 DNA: TGTGCCAGCAGCCCCGGAGCACCATCGGGCTATGGCTACACCTTC. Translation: CASSPGAPSGYGYTF.

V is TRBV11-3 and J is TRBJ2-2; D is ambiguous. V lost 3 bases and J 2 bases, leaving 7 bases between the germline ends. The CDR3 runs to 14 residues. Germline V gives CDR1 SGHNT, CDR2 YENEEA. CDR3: CASSLELNTGELFF. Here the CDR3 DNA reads TGTGCCAGCAGCTTGGAACTAAACACCGGGGAGCTGTTTTTT.

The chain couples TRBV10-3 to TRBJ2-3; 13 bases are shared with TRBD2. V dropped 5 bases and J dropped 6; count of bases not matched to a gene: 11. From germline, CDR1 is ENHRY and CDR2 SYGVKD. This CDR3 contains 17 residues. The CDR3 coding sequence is TGTGCCATCAGTAGCCCCGGGACTAGCGGGAAGGGGGATACGCAGTATTTT. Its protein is CAISSPGTSGKGDTQYF.

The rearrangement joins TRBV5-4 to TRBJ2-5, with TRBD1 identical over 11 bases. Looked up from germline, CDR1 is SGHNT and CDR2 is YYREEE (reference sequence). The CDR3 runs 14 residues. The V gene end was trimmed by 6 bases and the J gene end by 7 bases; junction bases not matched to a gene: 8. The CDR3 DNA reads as TGTGCCAGCAATCGGGGGGGACAGGGGGGGACCCAGTACTTC. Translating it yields CASNRGGQGGTQYF. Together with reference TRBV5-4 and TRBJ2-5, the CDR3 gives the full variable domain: ETGVTQSPTHLIKTRGQQVTLRCSSQSGHNTVSWYQQALGQGPQFIFQYYREEENGRGNFPPRFSGLQFPNYSSELNVNALELDDSALYLCASNRGGQGGTQYFGPGTRLLVL.